The source of this T cell receptor (beta chain) is a study of blood T cell repertoires in COVID-19. Overall study context: Sites across the United States, Italy and Spain contributed samples from acute and convalescent COVID-19. Sources were T cells, B-cell-depleted T cells, or PBMCs; the material itself was cDNA or gDNA.

Authors' data handling: Nucleated cell number was recorded as an estimate derived from reference gene primer amplification. The repertoire was sequenced with immunoSEQ multiplex PCR; TCRdb's copy has only in-frame clones and lacks some. That table furnishes V, J and clone size, whereas the DNA furnished D and trimming. This sample has fewer than 45,000 clones, with about 80% found just once. The CDR3 runs to 16 residues. This rearrangement joins TRBV21-1 to TRBJ2-7; the table's D call, TRBD1, has no DNA check behind it. TRBV21-1 is listed as a pseudogene. The receptor was isolated from a man aged 60-69 years with active COVID-19. Material: peripheral blood. The CDR3 sequence is CASSGRDRGSSYEQYF. CDR3 DNA: TGTGCCAGCAGCGGCCGGGACAGGGGGAGCTCCTACGAGCAGTACTTC.